Listed here are 11 T cell receptor beta chains from one sample, sequenced in a study of OX40 agonist ivuxolimab in advanced cancers. Measured with immunoSEQ multiplex PCR; TCRdb has only the in-frame clones, and not every one. The data show 25,000 to 30,000 clones, roughly 85% seen once. The input for sequencing was CD4+ or CD8+ T cells sorted from blood, taken in a trial of the OX40 agonist ivuxolimab. The receptors originated from an adult with an advanced solid tumor such as melanoma, head and neck, liver or kidney cancer.

The V and J genes are TRBV6-5 and TRBJ1-2; 8 nucleotides match TRBD1. The CDR3 runs 15 residues. With 2 bases clipped from V and 2 bases from J, the junction kept 4 bases outside the gene matches. Per germline, CDR1 MNHEY and CDR2 SVGAGI. The CDR3 DNA is TGTGCCAGCAGTTACACTGGGACAGGAAACTATGGCTACACCTTC. Residues: CASSYTGTGNYGYTF.

The CDR3 is CASKDRDQETQYF. The CDR3 DNA follows: TGTGCCAGCAAGGACAGAGACCAAGAGACCCAGTACTTC. This chain joins TRBV2 and TRBJ2-5; possibly TRBD1 for D (6 bases). In germline, CDR1 is SNHLY, CDR2 FYNNEI. This CDR3 is built from 13 residues. V lost 7 bases and J 0 bases, leaving 9 bases between the germline ends.

J is TRBJ1-3 and V is TRBV11-2; 10 nucleotides align to TRBD1. With V trimmed by 3 bases and J by 5 bases, 4 bases remained unmatched. The CDR3 loop spans 15 amino acids. Germline CDR1 SGHAT, CDR2 FQNNGV. The CDR3 reads CASSFPDRGRNTIYF. DNA for the CDR3: TGTGCCAGCAGCTTCCCGGACAGGGGGAGAAACACCATATATTTT.

The chain uses TRBV4-3 and TRBJ1-4, with D possibly being TRBD1 (5 bases). The CDR3 is 17 amino acids. CDR1 and CDR2 (germline): LGHNA, YSLEER. Trimming pared 0 bases from V and 6 bases from J, leaving 17 bases between. The CDR3 DNA reads TGCGCCAGCAGCCAAGATTTTTTGAACAGGCCCGATGAAAAACTGTTTTTT. It specifies CASSQDFLNRPDEKLFF.

The chain couples TRBV9 to TRBJ1-1; D is undetermined. CDR1 is SGDLS, CDR2 YYNGEE, per germline. Trimming shortened V by 0 bases and J by 4 bases, and 7 bases separated the two germline ends. The CDR3 has 13 amino acids. CDR3 coding DNA: TGTGCCAGCAGCGTAGAAGGTGCCACTGAAGCTTTCTTT. It codes for CASSVEGATEAFF.

The chain combines TRBV7-2 with TRBJ1-2, with TRBD1 identical over 10 bases. The germline CDR1 and CDR2 sequences are SGHTA and FQGNSA. Trimming cost V 5 bases and J 6 bases; bases outside gene matches: 15. The CDR3 has 17 amino acids. CDR3: CASSNSGTGARKDGYTF. The CDR3 nucleotides read TGTGCCAGCAGCAATTCAGGGACAGGGGCCCGAAAAGATGGCTACACCTTC.

The rearrangement links TRBV4-1 to TRBJ1-2, with 7 nucleotides matching TRBD1. Germline V gene lookup returns CDR1 MGHRA and CDR2 YSYEKL. V lost 0 bases, J lost 2 bases, and 3 bases stayed unmatched. This CDR3 is built from 15 residues. The CDR3 is CASSQDRGQNYGYTF. The CDR3 DNA follows: TGCGCCAGCAGCCAAGATCGGGGACAGAACTATGGCTACACCTTC.

CDR3 bases: TGTGCCTGCGAGGGGGCAAGCTCTGGAAACACCATATATTTT. Protein product: CACEGASSGNTIYF. The V and J genes are TRBV19 and TRBJ1-3, with 7 bases matching TRBD1. V lost 11 bases and J lost 0; bases outside the gene matches: 7. Germline CDR1 reads LNHDA; CDR2 reads SQIVND (reference sequence). This CDR3 spans 14 amino acids.

This clone came up once. V usage is TRBV21-1 and J usage is TRBJ1-1; TRBD1 was called by the table and not checked on the DNA. TRBV21-1 is termed a pseudogene. CDR3 size: 13 residues. The CDR3 region is CASRRGSSTEAFF. The CDR3 nucleotides read TGTGCCAGCAGGAGGGGGAGCAGCACTGAAGCTTTCTTT.

This clone was counted once. V usage is TRBV19 and J usage is TRBJ1-3; 9 nucleotides agree with TRBD1. This CDR3 has 15 residues. CDR1 LNHDA and CDR2 SQIVND come from the germline V gene (reference sequence). With 3 bases clipped from V and 5 bases from J, the junction kept 5 bases outside the gene matches. The CDR3 DNA follows: TGTGCCAGTAGTATTGTGGGACAGGGAAGAAACACCATATATTTT. Translating it yields CASSIVGQGRNTIYF.

This chain joins TRBV7-6 and TRBJ2-1; 8 bases match TRBD1. Trimming took 5 bases from V and 8 from J; bases not matched to a gene: 14. CDR3 length: 16 amino acids. The germline V gene has CDR1 SGHVS and CDR2 FNYEAQ. The CDR3 is CASSNLGWTGMDEQFF. CDR3 in DNA: TGTGCCAGCAGCAACCTCGGGTGGACAGGGATGGATGAGCAGTTCTTC. Filled out from reference TRBV7-6 and TRBJ2-1, the complete variable domain reads GAGVSQSPRYKVTKRGQDVALRCDPISGHVSLYWYRQALGQGPEFLTYFNYEAQQDKSGLPNDRFSAERPEGSISTLTIQRTEQRDSAMYRCASSNLGWTGMDEQFFGPGTRLTVL.